This TCR beta chain originates from a study of CD8+CD57+ T cells in acquired aplastic anemia. This clonotype came up once. Its target is unknown. Study outcomes and limitations: Patients were compared with controls for CD8+ Simpson's diversity, and no significant difference emerged.

In patients chosen for sequencing, flow cytometry had shown CD8+CD57+ cell expansion. Each patient carried a diagnosis of severe acquired aplastic anemia. All patients were therapy-naive when blood was sampled. The study profiled TCR beta VDJ and CDR3 using genomic DNA as template. TCRdb processed the reads anew with MiXCR; each CDR3 protein has one entry. Of about 120,000 distinct CDR3 sequences in the sample, approximately 50% were seen once. V was cut by 0 bases and J by 7 bases, with 13 bases left in between. The germline V gene encodes CDR1 SGDLS and CDR2 YYNGEE. The CDR3 has 15 amino acids. The clonotype was recovered from a human donor with aplastic anemia. The chain links TRBV9 to TRBJ2-2; the D is unclear. Sample: sorted CD4+, CD8+, or CD8+CD57+ T cells (not recorded which) from PBMCs. The CDR3 protein is CASSVGSGDGGELFF. Here the CDR3 DNA reads TGTGCCAGCAGCGTAGGGTCAGGTGATGGCGGGGAGCTGTTTTTT.